This TCR beta chain came from a study of shared clonotypes between healthy human individuals. Measured with immunoSEQ multiplex PCR; TCRdb has only the in-frame clones, and not every one. The sample comprises about 510,000 clones, less than 96% of which are singletons, and 0.06% rests with the top ten. The V and J ends lost 4 bases and 4 bases respectively, with 16 bases between them. The CDR3 has 15 amino acids. Germline CDR1 reads SEHNR; CDR2 reads FQNEAQ (reference sequence). What was sequenced was naive CD4+ T cells sorted from blood. As for subset: CD45RA+ positively selected. This TCR came from a young woman in good health. V is TRBV7-9 and J is TRBJ1-2; tentative D call: TRBD1 (6 bases). CDR3 nucleotide sequence: TGTGCCAGCAGCTCCGGGGGGCAGAGACTCTATGGCTACACCTTC. Protein sequence: CASSSGGQRLYGYTF. Full variable domain (remainder filled in from reference TRBV7-9 and TRBJ1-2): DTGVSQNPRHKITKRGQNVTFRCDPISEHNRLYWYRQTLGQGPEFLTYFQNEAQLEKSRLLSDRFSAERPKGSFSTLEIQRTEQGDSAMYLCASSSGGQRLYGYTFGSGTRLTVV.